These 30 T cell receptor beta chains originate from one sample sequenced in a study of blood T cell repertoires in COVID-19. The assay was immunoSEQ multiplex PCR, and TCRdb's table has in-frame clones only and misses some. The sample has more than 150,000 clones, 70% to 85% seen once; the top ten hold 9.8%. The material sequenced was peripheral blood. The receptors shown here come from a woman older than 75 with acute or convalescent COVID-19.

CDR3: CASSSSRDTEAFF. The CDR3 bases are TGTGCCAGCAGCTCCTCCAGGGACACTGAAGCTTTCTTT. The chain carries TRBV7-2 and TRBJ1-1; TRBD1 is a possible D gene (5 bases). The V gene's germline CDR1 is SGHTA and CDR2 FQGNSA. V was cut by 4 bases and J by 3 bases, with 9 bases left in between. The CDR3 length is 13 residues.

The J gene is TRBJ2-2, the V gene TRBV6-1; the match to TRBD1 covers 11 bases. The CDR3 is 15 amino acids. V trimming: 1 base; J trimming: 7 bases; junction bases outside the gene matches: 2. Germline values: CDR1 MNHNS, CDR2 SASEGT. The DNA of the CDR3 is TGTGCCAGCAGTGAAGGGACAGGGGGCTTCGGGGAGCTGTTTTTT. Amino acids: CASSEGTGGFGELFF.

This chain links TRBV11-2 with TRBJ2-2; 10 bases agree with TRBD2. V lost 1 base, J lost 3 bases, and 5 bases stayed unmatched. Germline V gene lookup returns CDR1 SGHAT and CDR2 FQNNGV. The CDR3 is made up of 17 amino acids. CDR3 DNA sequence: TGTGCCAGCAGCTTAGGGGCTAGCGGGAGTTACACCGGGGAGCTGTTTTTT. Amino acids: CASSLGASGSYTGELFF.

This clone appeared once. V and J are TRBV7-2 and TRBJ2-7; perhaps TRBD2 as D (6 bases). V was clipped by 7 bases and J by 0 bases, with 13 bases between them. Germline V gives CDR1 SGHTA, CDR2 FQGNSA. This CDR3 region has 14 residues. In DNA form, the CDR3 reads TGTGCCAGCACGGAGGGGCGTAGCTCCTACGAGCAGTACTTC. It yields the protein CASTEGRSSYEQYF.

In DNA, the CDR3 is TGTGCCAGCACTGTTACACAGTCAATCGGGGAGCTGTTTTTT. It codes for CASTVTQSIGELFF. The chain combines TRBV7-9 with TRBJ2-2; D remains ambiguous. V was clipped by 7 bases and J by 7 bases, with 16 bases between them. Germline CDR1 and CDR2: SEHNR and FQNEAQ (reference sequence). The CDR3 runs to 14 residues.

The V and J genes are TRBV30 and TRBJ2-1; perhaps TRBD2 as D (5 bases). Trimming stripped 3 bases from V and 4 bases from J, with 19 bases between. The CDR3 spans 16 residues. Germline V gene lookup returns CDR1 GTSNPN and CDR2 SVGIG (reference sequence). In DNA form, the CDR3 reads TGTGCCTGGAGCGGTGAGGGAACGGGATGGTACAATGAGCAGTTCTTC. Translated: CAWSGEGTGWYNEQFF.

This chain links TRBV7-8 with TRBJ2-2, with 8 bases fitting TRBD2. Trimming cost V 7 bases and J 4 bases; bases outside gene matches: 8. Germline V lookup: CDR1 SGHVS, CDR2 FQNEAQ. The CDR3 sequence is 15 residues long. The CDR3 region has the DNA TGTGCCAGCATCCTCTCAGCGGGGGCCACCGGGGAGCTGTTTTTT. Protein: CASILSAGATGELFF. Combining the CDR3 with reference TRBV7-8 and TRBJ2-2 gives the whole variable domain GAGVSQSPRYKVAKRGQDVALRCDPISGHVSLFWYQQALGQGPEFLTYFQNEAQLDKSGLPSDRFFAERPEGSVSTLKIQRTQQEDSAVYLCASILSAGATGELFFGEGSRLTVL.

Written as DNA, the CDR3 is TGTGCCAGCAGCCCCCTACGGGACAGGAGTCTCTTGCGCGAGCAGTACTTC. As protein: CASSPLRDRSLLREQYF. V is TRBV6-2 or TRBV6-3 and J is TRBJ2-7; 8 bases are a match to TRBD1. This CDR3 spans 17 amino acids. Germline V lookup: CDR1 MNHEY, CDR2 SVGEGT. Losses at the gene ends were 6 bases for V and 6 bases for J; bases not matched to a gene: 19.

There are a few counts of this clone. This chain links TRBV4-1 with TRBJ1-5, with 9 bases matching TRBD1. V lost 1 base and J lost 6; bases outside the gene matches: 7. Germline CDR1 reads MGHRA; CDR2 reads YSYEKL. The CDR3 extends over 16 amino acids. This chain's CDR3 is CASSQGGQGVFQPQHF. The CDR3 DNA reads as TGCGCCAGCAGCCAAGGGGGACAGGGAGTTTTTCAGCCCCAGCATTTT.

The chain links TRBV6-5 to TRBJ2-5; 8 bases are a match to TRBD1. CDR1 is MNHEY and CDR2 is SVGAGI in the germline V gene. J lost 3 bases, V lost 7 bases, and 10 bases had no gene match. The CDR3 covers 15 residues. The CDR3 bases are TGTGCCAGCACCGACTCGGGACAGGTCGAAGAGACCCAGTACTTC. Translating gives CASTDSGQVEETQYF.

The CDR3 spells CASSYGGSANNSPLHF. The CDR3 DNA sequence: TGTGCCAGCAGTTACGGAGGGTCCGCGAATAATTCACCCCTCCACTTT. The V and J genes are TRBV6-5 and TRBJ1-6; no reliable D call. With 2 bases removed from V and 5 bases from J, the gap between germline ends came to 13 bases. There are 16 residues in the CDR3. Germline assignment: CDR1 MNHEY and CDR2 SVGAGI.

The CDR3 loop is CAISTLAGGPGETQYF. The CDR3 bases are TGTGCCATCAGTACGCTAGCGGGGGGGCCGGGGGAGACCCAGTACTTC. V is TRBV10-3 and J is TRBJ2-5, with TRBD2 matching over 12 bases. Trimming took 5 bases from V and 5 from J; bases not matched to a gene: 9. Germline V lookup: CDR1 ENHRY, CDR2 SYGVKD. The CDR3 length is 16 residues.

This sequence joins TRBV12-5 and TRBJ2-5; unclear D gene. The CDR3 extends over 13 amino acids. Trimming left V 7 bases short and J 5 bases short, with 14 bases between. Germline assignment: CDR1 LGHNT and CDR2 FRNRAP. CDR3 coding DNA: TGTGCTAGTGCCCCCGTTTGGGCGGAGACCCAGTACTTC. Translating it yields CASAPVWAETQYF. The full variable domain, completed using reference TRBV12-5 and TRBJ2-5, is DARVTQTPRHKVTEMGQEVTMRCQPILGHNTVFWYRQTMMQGLELLAYFRNRAPLDDSGMPKDRFSAEMPDATLATLKIQPSEPRDSAVYFCASAPVWAETQYFGPGTRLLVL.

This chain joins TRBV5-4 and TRBJ2-7; D possibly corresponds to TRBD2 (5 bases). Per the germline V gene, CDR1 is SGHNT and CDR2 is YYREEE (reference sequence). The CDR3 covers 15 residues. Trimming left V 1 base short and J 2 bases short, with 13 bases between. The CDR3 sequence: CASSLRNEGAYEQYF. The CDR3 DNA reads TGTGCCAGCAGCTTGAGAAACGAGGGAGCCTACGAGCAGTACTTC.

The J gene is TRBJ2-3, the V gene TRBV24-1, with 8 bases aligning to TRBD2. Germline assignment: CDR1 KGHDR and CDR2 SFDVKD. V lost 1 base and J lost 1; bases outside the gene matches: 3. This CDR3 is 16 amino acids long. This chain's CDR3 is CATSDFGRGGTDTQYF. In DNA form, the CDR3 reads TGTGCCACCAGTGATTTTGGGCGGGGGGGCACAGATACGCAGTATTTT.

The V gene is TRBV5-1, the J gene TRBJ1-1, with 9 positions matching TRBD1. The germline V gene has CDR1 SGHRS and CDR2 YFSETQ. This CDR3 is 14 amino acids long. V gave up 2 bases and J gave up 3 bases; unmatched junction bases: 2. CDR3: CASSLGQGYTEAFF. The CDR3 DNA is TGCGCCAGCAGCTTAGGACAGGGGTACACTGAAGCTTTCTTT.

This clone was recorded at least ten times. The rearrangement joins TRBV9 to TRBJ1-4; no reliable D call. The CDR3 consists of 15 residues. Germline CDR1 and CDR2: SGDLS and YYNGEE. Trimming stripped 0 bases from V and 7 bases from J, with 13 bases between. The CDR3 reads CASSVAVTPGEKLFF. Here the CDR3 DNA reads TGTGCCAGCAGCGTAGCCGTGACTCCGGGTGAAAAACTGTTTTTT.

V is TRBV9 and J is TRBJ1-6, with D perhaps TRBD1 (5 bases). V was pared by 3 bases and J by 9 bases, with 13 bases between. The CDR3 consists of 14 residues. Germline V gene lookup returns CDR1 SGDLS and CDR2 YYNGEE. The CDR3 nucleotides read TGTGCCAGCAGCGATCAGGGTTTTGGTTCACCCCTCCACTTT. Encoded protein: CASSDQGFGSPLHF.

CDR3 in amino acids: CAVEGGDGYTF. The DNA of the CDR3 is TGTGCCGTAGAGGGGGGGGATGGCTACACCTTC. The genes are TRBV10-3 and TRBJ1-2; D is possibly TRBD1 (6 bases). The CDR3 runs 11 residues. Looked up from germline, CDR1 is ENHRY and CDR2 is SYGVKD. V lost 11 bases, J lost 6 bases, and 13 bases lay in between.

The chain has TRBV4-3 and TRBJ2-1; 7 bases agree with TRBD2. This CDR3 has 15 residues. The ends lost 4 bases at V and 2 bases at J; junction bases unmatched: 5. Germline CDR1 LGHNA, CDR2 YSLEER. The CDR3 bases are TGCGCCAGCAGCCCCACTAGCGCCGCCTACAATGAGCAGTTCTTC. Translating gives CASSPTSAAYNEQFF.

This chain joins TRBV4-1 and TRBJ2-3, with D possibly TRBD2 on 7 matching bases. The CDR3 spans 17 residues. Germline assignment: CDR1 MGHRA and CDR2 YSYEKL. Deletions cut 1 base from V and 2 bases from J, with 16 bases between. CDR3 in DNA: TGCGCCAGCAGCCAAGCTCACGGGGGGCCAGACACAGATACGCAGTATTTT. It encodes CASSQAHGGPDTDTQYF.

The chain combines TRBV5-4 with TRBJ1-3; perhaps TRBD1 as D (6 bases). In germline, CDR1 is SGHNT, CDR2 YYREEE (reference sequence). CDR3 length equals 15 residues. Trimming pared 2 bases from V and 3 bases from J, leaving 12 bases between. CDR3 residues: CASSLQGRSGNTIYF. The DNA for the CDR3 is TGTGCCAGCAGCTTACAGGGACGAAGTGGAAACACCATATATTTT.

The chain carries TRBV5-1 and TRBJ2-3; TRBD1 aligns across 11 bases. The junction had 4 bases not matched to a gene; V was cut back by 5 bases and J by 5 bases. The germline V gene encodes CDR1 SGHRS and CDR2 YFSETQ. The CDR3 runs to 14 residues. Here the CDR3 reads CASSWGQGVDTQYF. As DNA, the CDR3 is TGCGCCAGCAGTTGGGGACAGGGGGTAGATACGCAGTATTTT.

In nucleotides, the CDR3 is TGTGCCACCAGCAGAGATAGGCGGCAGGGGACTGAAGCTTTCTTT. Protein: CATSRDRRQGTEAFF. The V gene is TRBV15, the J gene TRBJ1-1; D possibly corresponds to TRBD1 (6 bases). Trimming removed 0 bases from V and 5 bases from J, with 13 bases in between. From germline, CDR1 is LNHNV and CDR2 YYDKDF (reference sequence). The CDR3 consists of 15 residues.

This rearrangement joins TRBV7-9 to TRBJ1-1, with D possibly TRBD1 on 6 matching bases. This CDR3 has 14 residues. CDR1 is SEHNR, CDR2 FQNEAQ, per germline (reference sequence). V was cut by 3 bases and J by 4 bases, with 12 bases left in between. The DNA of the CDR3 is TGTGCCAGCAGCTTGGGGGCAGGGGCCACTGAAGCTTTCTTT. Amino acids: CASSLGAGATEAFF.

In DNA form, the CDR3 reads TGTGCCAGCAGGACAGAGTTCAATCAGCCCCAGCATTTT. Amino acids: CASRTEFNQPQHF. This rearrangement joins TRBV21-1 to TRBJ1-5; the table's D call TRBD1 went unverified against the DNA. TRBV21-1 is an annotated pseudogene. The CDR3 sequence is 13 residues long.

This clone was seen a few times. This rearrangement joins TRBV19 to TRBJ1-4; 10 nucleotides agree with TRBD1. Germline trimming cut 6 bases from V and 8 bases from J; bases unmatched to any gene: 6. CDR3 size: 14 residues. Germline V CDR1 and CDR2: LNHDA, SQIVND (reference sequence). CDR3 loop: CASSRGTGEEKLFF. DNA of the CDR3: TGTGCCAGTAGCCGAGGGACAGGGGAGGAAAAACTGTTTTTT. Drawing the rest from reference TRBV19 and TRBJ1-4, the complete variable domain is DGGITQSPKYLFRKEGQNVTLSCEQNLNHDAMYWYRQDPGQGLRLIYYSQIVNDFQKGDIAEGYSVSREKKESFPLTVTSAQKNPTAFYLCASSRGTGEEKLFFGSGTQLSVL.

J is TRBJ2-7 and V is TRBV7-2; D perhaps matches TRBD2 (6 bases). This CDR3 spans 12 amino acids. Trimming stripped 4 bases from V and 3 bases from J, with 7 bases between. Germline CDR1 and CDR2: SGHTA and FQGNSA. Here the CDR3 reads CASSSDYYEQYF. The DNA of the CDR3 is TGTGCCAGCAGCTCGGACTACTACGAGCAGTACTTC.

There are a few counts of this clone. The CDR3 spells CASSLDRETEAFF. Here the CDR3 DNA reads TGTGCCAGCAGCTTAGATCGGGAAACTGAAGCTTTCTTT. The V call is TRBV11-3, the J call TRBJ1-1, with D unresolved. The CDR3 runs 13 residues. Germline CDR1 is SGHNT and CDR2 is YENEEA. V lost 0 bases and J lost 5, with 7 bases in between. Full variable domain (missing parts from reference TRBV11-3 and TRBJ1-1): EAGVVQSPRYKIIEKKQPVAFWCNPISGHNTLYWYLQNLGQGPELLIRYENEEAVDDSQLPKDRFSAERLKGVDSTLKIQPAELGDSAVYLCASSLDRETEAFFGQGTRLTVV.

With regard to this clone: Other DNA variants within this sample encode the same CDR3. The chain recombines TRBV9 with TRBJ2-3, with 12 nucleotides matching TRBD2. The germline CDR1 and CDR2 sequences are SGDLS and YYNGEE. V gave up 3 bases and J gave up 5 bases; unmatched junction bases: 4. The CDR3 length is 15 residues. In DNA, the CDR3 is TGTGCCAGCAGCGCTAGCGGGGGGGCAGGAGATACGCAGTATTTT. Its protein product is CASSASGGAGDTQYF.